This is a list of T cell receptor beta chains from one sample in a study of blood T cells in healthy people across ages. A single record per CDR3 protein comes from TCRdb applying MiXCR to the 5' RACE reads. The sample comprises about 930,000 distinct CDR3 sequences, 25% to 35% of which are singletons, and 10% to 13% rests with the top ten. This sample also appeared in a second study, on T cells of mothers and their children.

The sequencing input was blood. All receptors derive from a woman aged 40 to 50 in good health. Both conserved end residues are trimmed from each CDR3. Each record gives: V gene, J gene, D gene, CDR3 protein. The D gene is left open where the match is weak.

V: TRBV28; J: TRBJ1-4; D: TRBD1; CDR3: ASSFPLLTGSGLGKLF
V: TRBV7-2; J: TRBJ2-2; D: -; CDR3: ASSLGGFGELF
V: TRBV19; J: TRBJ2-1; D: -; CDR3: ASRETVYNEQF
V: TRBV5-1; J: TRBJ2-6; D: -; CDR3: ASSEPSSSGANVLT
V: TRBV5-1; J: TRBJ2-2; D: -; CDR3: ASSLAAFGGTGELF
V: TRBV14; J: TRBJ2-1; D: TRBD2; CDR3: ASSQDRGLAGYNEQF
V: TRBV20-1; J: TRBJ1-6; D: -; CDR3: SARDLREGSPLH
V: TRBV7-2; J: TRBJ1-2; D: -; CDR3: ASSLRGDYDYT
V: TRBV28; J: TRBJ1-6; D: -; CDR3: ASSLRGLLYNSPLH
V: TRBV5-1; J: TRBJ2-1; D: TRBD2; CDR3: ASRLSGALDEQF
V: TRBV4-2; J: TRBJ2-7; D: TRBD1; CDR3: ASSHHSRDRGFEQY
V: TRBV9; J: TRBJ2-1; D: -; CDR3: ASSGYSNEQF
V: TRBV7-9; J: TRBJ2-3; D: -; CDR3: ASSPRRFSGTDTQY